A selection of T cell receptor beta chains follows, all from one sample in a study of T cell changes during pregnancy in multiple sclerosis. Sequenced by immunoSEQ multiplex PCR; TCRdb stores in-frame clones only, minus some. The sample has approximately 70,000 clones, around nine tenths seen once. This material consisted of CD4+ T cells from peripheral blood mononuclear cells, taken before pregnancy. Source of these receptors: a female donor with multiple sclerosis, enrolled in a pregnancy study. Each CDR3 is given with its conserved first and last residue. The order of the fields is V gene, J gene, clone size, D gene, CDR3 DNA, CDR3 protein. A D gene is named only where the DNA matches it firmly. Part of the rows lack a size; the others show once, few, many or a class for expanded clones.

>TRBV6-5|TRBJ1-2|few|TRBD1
TGTGCCAGCAGCCTCTCCGGGACAGAAGGCTACACCTTC
CASSLSGTEGYTF
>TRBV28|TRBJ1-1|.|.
TGTGCCAGCACCTTAAATGGGGGGGCTTTCTTT
CASTLNGGAFF
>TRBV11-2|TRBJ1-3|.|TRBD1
TGTGCCAGCAGCTTAAGTCATCCAGGGGGCGCCGGAAACACCATATATTTT
CASSLSHPGGAGNTIYF
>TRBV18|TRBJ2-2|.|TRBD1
TGTGCCAGCTCACCGGCCGGACAGGTCAACGGGGAGCTGTTTTTT
CASSPAGQVNGELFF
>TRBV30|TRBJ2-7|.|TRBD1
TGTGCCTGGAGTATGGGACAGGGGTCCCCTTACGAGCAGTACTTC
CAWSMGQGSPYEQYF
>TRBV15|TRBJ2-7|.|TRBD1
TGTGCCACCAGCAGAGAAAGACAGGGGTACGAGCAGTACTTC
CATSRERQGYEQYF
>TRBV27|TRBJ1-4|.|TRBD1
TGTGCCAGCAGCCCGCCGGACAGGGCTCCGGAAAAACTGTTTTTT
CASSPPDRAPEKLFF
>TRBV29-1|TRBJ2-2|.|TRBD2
TGCAGCGTACTAGCGGGACCGAACACCGGGGAGCTGTTTTTT
CSVLAGPNTGELFF
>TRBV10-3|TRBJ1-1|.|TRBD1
TGTGCCGCGACAGGGGCCCTGAACACTGAAGCTTTCTTT
CAATGALNTEAFF
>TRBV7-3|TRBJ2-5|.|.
TGTGCCAGCAGCCCGGGGACTGGCATAACTAATCAAGAGACCCAGTACTTC
CASSPGTGITNQETQYF
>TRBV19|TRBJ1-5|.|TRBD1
TGTGCCAGTAGCCAATACGCCGGGACAGGCAATCAGCCCCAGCATTTT
CASSQYAGTGNQPQHF
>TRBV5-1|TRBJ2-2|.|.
TGCGCCAGCAGCCGTTGGGGGGACACCGGGGAGCTGTTTTTT
CASSRWGDTGELFF
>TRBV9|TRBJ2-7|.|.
TGTGCCAGCAGCGTTAGCGGAGGGGGGGTCTACGAGCAGTACTTC
CASSVSGGGVYEQYF
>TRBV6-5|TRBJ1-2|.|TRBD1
TGTGCCAGCAGTCGACAGGGGGCTAGCTATGGCTACACCTTC
CASSRQGASYGYTF
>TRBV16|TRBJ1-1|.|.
TGTGCCAGCAGCCGTACGGGGAACACTGAAGCTTTCTTT
CASSRTGNTEAFF
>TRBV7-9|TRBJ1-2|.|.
TGTGCCAGCAGCTTAGAGACAGTCTACTATGGCTACACCTTC
CASSLETVYYGYTF
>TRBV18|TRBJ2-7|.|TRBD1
TGTGCCAGCAGACCGGGACAGTCATCCTACGAGCAGTACTTC
CASRPGQSSYEQYF
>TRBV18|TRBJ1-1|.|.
TGTGCCAGCTCACCGGACATCGGTTGGGGTATGAACACTGAAGCTTTCTTT
CASSPDIGWGMNTEAFF
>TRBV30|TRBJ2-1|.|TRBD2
TGTGCCTGTTCAGCGGGAGGGCCTTCCTACAATGAGCAGTTCTTC
CACSAGGPSYNEQFF